The 8 T cell receptor beta chains below come from one sample, sequenced in a study of radiotherapy plus CTLA-4 blockade in lung cancer. Assay used: immunoSEQ multiplex PCR; TCRdb lists only in-frame clones, some missing. This table holds 40,000 to 60,000 clones, approximately 86% found once. This sample comprised peripheral blood, obtained from a patient treated with radiotherapy plus ipilimumab. The receptors originated from a human donor with non-small cell lung cancer that progressed on radiotherapy plus ipilimumab. Some clones in this sample may be carry-over from other donors' samples.

The CDR3 nucleotides read TGTGCCAGCACCTTGACAGGGTACACGCAGTATTTT. Translating gives CASTLTGYTQYF. The gene calls are TRBV28 and TRBJ2-3; TRBD1 agrees at 7 bases. Trimming at V came to 7 bases and at J to 9 bases, leaving 7 bases not matched to a gene. In germline, CDR1 is MDHEN, CDR2 SYDVKM. CDR3 length: 12 amino acids.

This clone was found once. V usage is TRBV2 and J usage is TRBJ1-4, with a possible D match to TRBD1 (6 bases). Looked up from germline, CDR1 is SNHLY and CDR2 is FYNNEI. The ends were cut back, 7 bases at V and 4 bases at J, with 10 bases in the middle. The CDR3 sequence is 13 residues long. The CDR3 DNA follows: TGTGCCAGCATAGAACAGGGTAATGAAAAACTGTTTTTT. Protein: CASIEQGNEKLFF.

Here the CDR3 DNA reads TGCGCCAGCAGCTTTTTGCCACCCATAGACAGGGGACTCATGAACACTGAAGCTTTCTTT. It encodes CASSFLPPIDRGLMNTEAFF. J is TRBJ1-1 and V is TRBV5-1; 8 nucleotides line up with TRBD1. The CDR3 runs to 20 residues. V shed 2 bases, J shed 0 bases, and the junction held 18 bases outside the gene matches. The germline V gene has CDR1 SGHRS and CDR2 YFSETQ.

J is TRBJ1-2 and V is TRBV5-1; D not resolved. The CDR3 loop spans 14 amino acids. V lost 3 bases to trimming and J lost 1 base, with 10 bases between them. Germline V gene sequence: CDR1 SGHRS, CDR2 YFSETQ. The CDR3 sequence: CASSSGVLNYGYTF. The CDR3 DNA is TGCGCCAGCAGCTCCGGGGTCCTTAACTATGGCTACACCTTC.

The sample holds a few counts of this clone. One junction end does not reproduce the germline sequence, and a read error may be involved. The CDR3 spells CASSLSGDF. As DNA, the CDR3 is TGTGCCAGCAGCTTGTCCGGAGACTTC. The chain uses TRBV5-8 and TRBJ2-7; D is unresolved. Germline lookup yields CDR1 SGHTS and CDR2 YDEGEE. The CDR3 contains 9 residues.

The rearrangement links TRBV4-3 to TRBJ2-7; 11 nucleotides align to TRBD1. From germline, CDR1 is LGHNA and CDR2 YSLEER. V lost 4 bases to trimming and J lost 2 bases; unmatched junction nucleotides: 1. CDR3 length: 14 residues. The CDR3 region is CASSRGQGAYEQYF. CDR3 in DNA: TGCGCCAGCAGCCGGGGACAGGGGGCCTACGAGCAGTACTTC.

CDR3 sequence: CASVGSFMNTEAFF. The CDR3 DNA follows: TGTGCCAGCGTGGGGAGTTTCATGAACACTGAAGCTTTCTTT. The genes are TRBV25-1 and TRBJ1-1; no definite D call. The germline V and J ends were trimmed by 8 bases and 0 bases, with 13 bases remaining between them. The CDR3 loop spans 14 amino acids. Germline lookup yields CDR1 MGHDK and CDR2 SYGVNS.

This clone is a singleton in its sample. The gene calls are TRBV10-1 and TRBJ2-1, with 8 bases aligning to TRBD1. The germline V gene encodes CDR1 WNHNN and CDR2 SYGVQD (reference sequence). The CDR3 extends over 16 amino acids. With 3 bases clipped from V and 5 bases from J, the junction kept 9 bases outside the gene matches. CDR3 coding DNA: TGCGCCAGCAGTGAACCGACAGGGGTTTCAAACAATGAGCAGTTCTTC. Residues: CASSEPTGVSNNEQFF.